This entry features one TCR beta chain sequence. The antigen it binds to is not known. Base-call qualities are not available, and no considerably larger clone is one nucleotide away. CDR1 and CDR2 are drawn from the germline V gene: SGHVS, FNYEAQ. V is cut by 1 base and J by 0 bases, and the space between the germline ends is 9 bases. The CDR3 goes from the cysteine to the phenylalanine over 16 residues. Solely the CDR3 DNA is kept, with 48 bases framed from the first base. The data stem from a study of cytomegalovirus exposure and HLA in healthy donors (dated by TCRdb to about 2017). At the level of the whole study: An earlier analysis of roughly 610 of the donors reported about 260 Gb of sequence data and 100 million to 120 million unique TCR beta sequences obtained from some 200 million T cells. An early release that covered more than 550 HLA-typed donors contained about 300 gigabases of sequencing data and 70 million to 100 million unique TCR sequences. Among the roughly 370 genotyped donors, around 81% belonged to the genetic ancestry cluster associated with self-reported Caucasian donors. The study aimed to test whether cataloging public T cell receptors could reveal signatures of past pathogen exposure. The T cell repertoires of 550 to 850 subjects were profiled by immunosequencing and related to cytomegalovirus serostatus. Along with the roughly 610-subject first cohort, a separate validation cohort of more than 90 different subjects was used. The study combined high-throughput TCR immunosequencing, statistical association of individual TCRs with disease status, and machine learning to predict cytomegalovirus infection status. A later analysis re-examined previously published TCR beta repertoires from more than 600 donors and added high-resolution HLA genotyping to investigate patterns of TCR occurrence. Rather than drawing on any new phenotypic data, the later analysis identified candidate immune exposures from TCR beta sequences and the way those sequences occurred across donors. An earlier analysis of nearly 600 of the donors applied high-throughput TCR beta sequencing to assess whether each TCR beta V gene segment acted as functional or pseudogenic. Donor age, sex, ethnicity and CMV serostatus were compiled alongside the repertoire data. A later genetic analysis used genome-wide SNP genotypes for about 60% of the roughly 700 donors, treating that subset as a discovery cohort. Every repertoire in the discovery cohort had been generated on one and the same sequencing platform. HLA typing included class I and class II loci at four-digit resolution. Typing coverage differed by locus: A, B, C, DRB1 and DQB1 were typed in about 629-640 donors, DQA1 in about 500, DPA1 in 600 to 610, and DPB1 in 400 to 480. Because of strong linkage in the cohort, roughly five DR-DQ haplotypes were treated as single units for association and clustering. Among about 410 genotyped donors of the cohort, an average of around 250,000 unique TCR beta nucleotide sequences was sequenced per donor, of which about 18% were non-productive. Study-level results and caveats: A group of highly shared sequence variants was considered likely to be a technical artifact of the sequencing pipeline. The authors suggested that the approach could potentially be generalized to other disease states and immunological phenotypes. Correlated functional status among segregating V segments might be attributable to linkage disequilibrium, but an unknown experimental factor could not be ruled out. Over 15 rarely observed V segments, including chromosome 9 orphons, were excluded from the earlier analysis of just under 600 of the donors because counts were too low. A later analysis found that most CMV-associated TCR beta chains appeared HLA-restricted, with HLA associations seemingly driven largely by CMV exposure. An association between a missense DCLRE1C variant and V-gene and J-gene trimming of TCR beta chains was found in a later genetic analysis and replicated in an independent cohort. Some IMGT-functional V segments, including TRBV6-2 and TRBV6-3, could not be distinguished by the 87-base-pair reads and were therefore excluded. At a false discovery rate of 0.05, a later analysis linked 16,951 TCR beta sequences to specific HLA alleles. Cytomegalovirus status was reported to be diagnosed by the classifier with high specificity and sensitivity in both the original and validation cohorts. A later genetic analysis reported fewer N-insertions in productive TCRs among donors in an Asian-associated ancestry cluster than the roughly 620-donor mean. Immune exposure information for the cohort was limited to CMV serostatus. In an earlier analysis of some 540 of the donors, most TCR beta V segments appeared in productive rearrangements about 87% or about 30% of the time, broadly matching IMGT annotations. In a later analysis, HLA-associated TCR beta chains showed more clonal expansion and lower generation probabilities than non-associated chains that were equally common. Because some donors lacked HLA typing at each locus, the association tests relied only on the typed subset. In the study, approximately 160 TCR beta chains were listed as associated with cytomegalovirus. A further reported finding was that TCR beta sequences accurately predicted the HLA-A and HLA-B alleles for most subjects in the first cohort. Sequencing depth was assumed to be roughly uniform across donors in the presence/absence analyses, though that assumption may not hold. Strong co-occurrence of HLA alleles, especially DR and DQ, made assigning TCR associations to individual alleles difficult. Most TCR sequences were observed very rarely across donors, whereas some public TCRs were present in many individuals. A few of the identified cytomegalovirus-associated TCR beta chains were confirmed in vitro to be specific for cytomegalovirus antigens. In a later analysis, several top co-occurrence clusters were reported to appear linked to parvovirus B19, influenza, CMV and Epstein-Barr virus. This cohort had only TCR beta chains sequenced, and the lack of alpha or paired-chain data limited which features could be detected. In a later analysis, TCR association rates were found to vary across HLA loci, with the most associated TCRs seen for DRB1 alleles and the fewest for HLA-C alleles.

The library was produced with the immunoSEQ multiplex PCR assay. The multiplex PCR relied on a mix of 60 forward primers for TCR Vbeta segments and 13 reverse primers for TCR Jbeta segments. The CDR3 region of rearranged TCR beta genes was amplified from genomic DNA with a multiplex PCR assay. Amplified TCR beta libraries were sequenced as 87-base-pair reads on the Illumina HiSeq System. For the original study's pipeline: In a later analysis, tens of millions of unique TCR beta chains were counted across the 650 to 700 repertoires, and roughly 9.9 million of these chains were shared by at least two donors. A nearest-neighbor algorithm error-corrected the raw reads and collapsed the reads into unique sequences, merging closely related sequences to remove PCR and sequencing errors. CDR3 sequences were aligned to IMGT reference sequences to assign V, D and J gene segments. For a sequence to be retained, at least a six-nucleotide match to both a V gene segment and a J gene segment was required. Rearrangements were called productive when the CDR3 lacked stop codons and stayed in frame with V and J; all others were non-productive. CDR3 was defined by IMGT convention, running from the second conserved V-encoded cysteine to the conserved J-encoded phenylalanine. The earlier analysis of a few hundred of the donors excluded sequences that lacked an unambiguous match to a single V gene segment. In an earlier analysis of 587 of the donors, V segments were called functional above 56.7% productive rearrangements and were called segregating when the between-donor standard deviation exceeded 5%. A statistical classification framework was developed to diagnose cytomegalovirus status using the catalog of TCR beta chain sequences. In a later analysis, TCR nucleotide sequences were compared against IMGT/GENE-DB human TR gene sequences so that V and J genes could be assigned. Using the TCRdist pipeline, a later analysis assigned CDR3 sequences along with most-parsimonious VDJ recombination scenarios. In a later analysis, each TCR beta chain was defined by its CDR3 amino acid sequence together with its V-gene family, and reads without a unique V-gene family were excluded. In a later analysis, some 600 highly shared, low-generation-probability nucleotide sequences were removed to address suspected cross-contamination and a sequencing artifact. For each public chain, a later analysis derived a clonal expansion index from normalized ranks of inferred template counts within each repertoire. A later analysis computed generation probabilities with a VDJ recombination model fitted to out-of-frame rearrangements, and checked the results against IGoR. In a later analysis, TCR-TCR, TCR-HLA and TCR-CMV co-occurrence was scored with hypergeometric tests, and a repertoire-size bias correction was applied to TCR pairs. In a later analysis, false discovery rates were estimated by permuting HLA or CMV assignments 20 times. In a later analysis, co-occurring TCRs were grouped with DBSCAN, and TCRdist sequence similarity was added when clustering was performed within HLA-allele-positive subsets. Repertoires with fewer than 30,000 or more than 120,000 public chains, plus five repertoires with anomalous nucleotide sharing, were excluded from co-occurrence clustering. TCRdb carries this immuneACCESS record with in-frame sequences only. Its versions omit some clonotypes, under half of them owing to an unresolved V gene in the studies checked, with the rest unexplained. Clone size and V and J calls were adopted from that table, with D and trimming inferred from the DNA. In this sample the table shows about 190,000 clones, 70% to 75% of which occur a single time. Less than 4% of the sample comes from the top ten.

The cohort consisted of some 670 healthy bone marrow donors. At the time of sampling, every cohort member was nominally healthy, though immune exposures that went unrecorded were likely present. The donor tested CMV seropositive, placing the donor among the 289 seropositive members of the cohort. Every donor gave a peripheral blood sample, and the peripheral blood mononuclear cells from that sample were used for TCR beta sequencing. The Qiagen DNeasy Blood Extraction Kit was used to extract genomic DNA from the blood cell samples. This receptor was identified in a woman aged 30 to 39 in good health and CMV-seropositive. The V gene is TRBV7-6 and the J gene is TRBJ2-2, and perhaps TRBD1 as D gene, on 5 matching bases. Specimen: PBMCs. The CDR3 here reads CASSLEPGTNTGELFF. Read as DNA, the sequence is TGTGCCAGCAGCTTAGAGCCAGGGACGAACACCGGGGAGCTGTTTTTT.